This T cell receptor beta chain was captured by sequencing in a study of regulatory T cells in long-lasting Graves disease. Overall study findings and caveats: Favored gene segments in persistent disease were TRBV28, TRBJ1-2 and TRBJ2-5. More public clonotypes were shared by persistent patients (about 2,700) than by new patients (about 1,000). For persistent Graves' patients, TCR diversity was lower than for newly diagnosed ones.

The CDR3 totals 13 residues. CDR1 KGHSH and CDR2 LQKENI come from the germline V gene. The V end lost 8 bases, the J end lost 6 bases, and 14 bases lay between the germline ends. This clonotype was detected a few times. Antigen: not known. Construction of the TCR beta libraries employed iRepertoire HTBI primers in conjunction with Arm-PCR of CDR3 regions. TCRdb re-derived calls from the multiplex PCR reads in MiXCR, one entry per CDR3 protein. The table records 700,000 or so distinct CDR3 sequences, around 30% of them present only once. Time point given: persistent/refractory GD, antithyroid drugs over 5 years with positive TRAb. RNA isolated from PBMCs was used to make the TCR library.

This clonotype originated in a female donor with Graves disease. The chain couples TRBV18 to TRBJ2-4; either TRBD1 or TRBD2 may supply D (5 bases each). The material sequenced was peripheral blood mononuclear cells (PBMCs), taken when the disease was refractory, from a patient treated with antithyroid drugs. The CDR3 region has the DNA TGTGCCAGCAGTCCCCAGGGAGTAAACATTCAGTACTTC. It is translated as CASSPQGVNIQYF. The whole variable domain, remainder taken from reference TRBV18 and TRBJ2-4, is NAGVMQNPRHLVRRRGQEARLRCSPMKGHSHVYWYRQLPEEGLKFMVYLQKENIIDESGMPKERFSAEFPKEGPSILRIQQVVRGDSAAYFCASSPQGVNIQYFGAGTRLSVL.